The 13 T cell receptor beta chains reported below all come from one sample, sequenced in a study. TCRdb ran MiXCR on the 5' RACE reads and lists one entry per CDR3 protein. This sample has about 590 distinct CDR3 sequences, with more than 9% found just once. Sequencing used total memory T cells from blood PBMCs. Documented subset: transitional memory CD4+ T cells. These receptors all stem from a male donor with HIV.

This clonotype was found a few times. The chain is built from TRBV11-3 and TRBJ2-7; 7 bases are a match to TRBD1. From germline, CDR1 is SGHNT and CDR2 YENEEA. This CDR3 has 14 amino acids. J was trimmed by 2 bases and V by 0 bases; bases with no gene match: 1. CDR3 DNA: TGTGCCAGCAGCTTAGAGGGGACAGCCTACGAGCAGTACTTC. Translation gives CASSLEGTAYEQYF.

The chain is built from TRBV7-2 and TRBJ2-7; no clear D gene. Germline CDR1 reads SGHTA; CDR2 reads FQGNSA. This CDR3 is built from 13 residues. V lost 4 bases and J lost 7, with 14 bases in between. The CDR3 nucleotides read TGTGCCAGCAGCTCCTTCGCCAGCCCGGAGCAGTACTTC. Translated, it gives CASSSFASPEQYF.

The chain employs TRBV7-4 and TRBJ2-1; 10 nucleotides line up with TRBD1. The CDR3 is 16 residues long. Germline V gene data show CDR1 as SGHVT and CDR2 as SQSDAQ. V gave up 4 bases and J gave up 8 bases; unmatched junction bases: 11. The CDR3 here is CASSSLGGQGTDEQFF. DNA of the CDR3: TGTGCCAGCAGCTCCCTAGGGGGACAGGGGACGGATGAGCAGTTCTTC.

This clonotype is a singleton in its sample. CDR3 nucleotides: TGCAGTGCTAGCGCCCAGCGGGAGTTTGTAGATACGCAGTATTTT. It translates to CSASAQREFVDTQYF. J is TRBJ2-3 and V is TRBV20-1, with TRBD2 matching over 8 bases. The V and J ends lost 3 bases and 5 bases, in that order; junction bases with no gene match: 10. CDR1 is DFQATT and CDR2 is SNEGSKA in the germline V gene (reference sequence). The CDR3 runs 15 residues.

This clonotype has a handful of counts. V and J are TRBV11-1 and TRBJ2-1; D tentatively fits TRBD1 or TRBD2 (6 bases each). CDR3 length: 16 residues. V was trimmed by 0 bases and J by 6 bases, leaving 15 bases between them. Germline lookup yields CDR1 SGHAT and CDR2 FQDESV (reference sequence). This CDR3 reads CASSLADGGLANEQFF. The CDR3 DNA sequence: TGTGCCAGCAGCTTAGCGGATGGGGGGCTAGCCAATGAGCAGTTCTTC. The full variable domain, rest sourced from reference TRBV11-1 and TRBJ2-1, is EAEVAQSPRYKITEKSQAVAFWCDPISGHATLYWYRQILGQGPELLVQFQDESVVDDSQLPKDRFSAERLKGVDSTLKIQPAELGDSAMYLCASSLADGGLANEQFFGPGTRLTVL.

In its sample, this clonotype ranks as large. The chain couples TRBV4-2 to TRBJ2-3, with D perhaps matching TRBD2 (5 bases). The CDR3 is made up of 14 amino acids. V was clipped by 3 bases and J by 6 bases, with 13 bases between them. The V gene's germline CDR1 is LGHNA and CDR2 YNFKEQ. The CDR3 DNA sequence: TGTGCCAGCAGCCAGGGAATTCAGCGGGATACGCAGTATTTT. Its protein product is CASSQGIQRDTQYF.

The chain joins TRBV29-1 to TRBJ1-3; no clear D gene. Germline loops: CDR1 SQVTM, CDR2 ANQGSEA. The CDR3 contains 13 residues. V shed 3 bases and J shed 2 bases, with 8 bases lying between them. As DNA, the CDR3 is TGCAGCGTTGACTCTGGGCCTGGAAACACCATATATTTT. Amino acids: CSVDSGPGNTIYF.

The chain couples TRBV10-3 to TRBJ1-6, with 7 nucleotides matching TRBD1. CDR3 length: 14 residues. Germline values: CDR1 ENHRY, CDR2 SYGVKD. V dropped 6 bases and J dropped 9; count of bases not matched to a gene: 8. CDR3 nucleotide sequence: TGTGCCATCAGGGCCAGGGGGGAATCTTCACCCCTCCACTTT. The encoded protein is CAIRARGESSPLHF.

This clonotype is termed large (0.1 to 1%). The J gene is TRBJ1-2, the V gene TRBV6-4; 9 bases are a match to TRBD1. J lost 3 bases, V lost 8 bases, and 4 bases had no gene match. This CDR3 comprises 13 residues. Germline V gives CDR1 MRHNA, CDR2 SNTAGT. The DNA for the CDR3 is TGTGCCAGCCGGGACAGGGCATACTATGGCTACACCTTC. It encodes CASRDRAYYGYTF.

As concerns this clonotype: A single base separates this from a much larger clone, so it may be a read error. V gene TRBV4-3 combines with J gene TRBJ1-1; 8 bases fit TRBD1. The CDR3 has 14 amino acids. CDR1 and CDR2 from the germline V gene are LGHNA and YSLEER. The CDR3 sequence is CACSSDRGSTEAFF. CDR3 DNA sequence: TGCGCCTGCAGCTCTGACAGGGGTTCGACTGAAGCTTTCTTT.

Only one count was recorded for this clonotype. A read error may explain this, as a much larger clone is one base away. This chain uses TRBV6-1 with TRBJ2-5; D perhaps matches TRBD2 (5 bases). The germline V gene has CDR1 MNHNS and CDR2 SASEGT. V shed 3 bases and J shed 2 bases, with 10 bases lying between them. The CDR3 extends over 14 amino acids. The CDR3 DNA follows: TGTGCCAGCAGTGATGGCGGGCAACAAGAGACCCAGTACTTC. Encoded protein: CASSDGGQQETQYF.

Only a few counts were recorded for this clonotype. This rearrangement joins TRBV7-6 to TRBJ2-5; D is unclear. V shed 2 bases and J shed 5 bases, with 21 bases lying between them. Germline assignment: CDR1 SGHVS and CDR2 FNYEAQ. The CDR3 length is 17 residues. CDR3 sequence reads: CASSLLKDPTGMETQYF. The CDR3, as DNA: TGTGCCAGCAGCTTACTAAAGGACCCCACTGGTATGGAGACCCAGTACTTC.

This clonotype is termed large. The chain joins TRBV4-2 to TRBJ1-2; no clear D gene. The V gene lost 1 base and the J gene lost 4 bases, with 10 bases spanning the gap. Germline V gives CDR1 LGHNA, CDR2 YNFKEQ. This CDR3 is 14 amino acids long. The CDR3 sequence is CASSQGLEFYGYTF. The CDR3 coding sequence is TGTGCCAGCAGCCAAGGACTGGAATTCTATGGCTACACCTTC.